One sample yielded the 14 T cell receptor beta chains listed below, sequenced in a study of blood T cell repertoires in COVID-19. Assay used: immunoSEQ multiplex PCR; TCRdb lists only in-frame clones, some missing. The sample includes 390,000 or so clones, around nine tenths of them seen just once. Sequencing was done on a sample of PBMCs or T cells enriched from blood (not recorded which). The receptor source for this set is a woman aged 50 to 65 who had recovered from COVID-19.

The J gene is TRBJ1-2, the V gene TRBV7-2; D perhaps matches TRBD1 (5 bases). Trimming left V 2 bases short and J 5 bases short, with 12 bases between. There are 14 residues in the CDR3. CDR1 and CDR2 (germline): SGHTA, FQGNSA. CDR3: CASSLPEGLYGYTF. The DNA of the CDR3 is TGTGCCAGCAGCTTACCGGAGGGGCTTTATGGCTACACCTTC. Together with reference TRBV7-2 and TRBJ1-2, the CDR3 gives the full variable domain: GAGVSQSPSNKVTEKGKDVELRCDPISGHTALYWYRQSLGQGLEFLIYFQGNSAPDKSGLPSDRFSAERTGGSVSTLTIQRTQQEDSAVYLCASSLPEGLYGYTFGSGTRLTVV.

The chain links TRBV18 to TRBJ2-1, with 9 bases matching TRBD2. CDR1 is KGHSH, CDR2 LQKENI, per germline. This CDR3 region has 19 residues. J was trimmed by 6 bases and V by 1 base; bases with no gene match: 16. The CDR3 protein is CASSPQGGRGAGRSNEQFF. CDR3 DNA: TGTGCCAGCTCACCACAAGGCGGGAGGGGAGCCGGACGAAGCAATGAGCAGTTCTTC. Full variable domain (missing parts from reference TRBV18 and TRBJ2-1): NAGVMQNPRHLVRRRGQEARLRCSPMKGHSHVYWYRQLPEEGLKFMVYLQKENIIDESGMPKERFSAEFPKEGPSILRIQQVVRGDSAAYFCASSPQGGRGAGRSNEQFFGPGTRLTVL.

The chain combines TRBV6-5 with TRBJ2-1; 9 bases are a match to TRBD2. The CDR3 is 15 residues long. V shed 6 bases, J shed 3 bases, and the junction held 6 bases outside the gene matches. In germline, CDR1 is MNHEY, CDR2 SVGAGI. The CDR3 reads CASRRAGGGYNEQFF. CDR3 nucleotide sequence: TGTGCCAGCAGAAGAGCGGGGGGAGGCTACAATGAGCAGTTCTTC.

The chain is built from TRBV5-1 and TRBJ1-1; weak D call: TRBD1 (5 bases). Germline V gene sequence: CDR1 SGHRS, CDR2 YFSETQ. Trimming removed 4 bases at V and 5 bases at J, with 12 bases between. The CDR3 is 13 residues long. CDR3 region: CASSPRAGTEAFF. The CDR3 DNA reads as TGCGCCAGCAGCCCCAGGGCAGGGACTGAAGCTTTCTTT.

The chain links TRBV28 to TRBJ2-7; no reliable D call. Germline lookup yields CDR1 MDHEN and CDR2 SYDVKM. The CDR3 totals 12 residues. The germline V and J ends were trimmed by 6 bases and 3 bases, with 9 bases remaining between them. The CDR3 loop reads CASSLQSYEQYF. Here the CDR3 DNA reads TGTGCCAGCAGCCTACAGAGCTACGAGCAGTACTTC. Full variable domain (rest looked up from reference TRBV28 and TRBJ2-7): DVKVTQSSRYLVKRTGEKVFLECVQDMDHENMFWYRQDPGLGLRLIYFSYDVKMKEKGDIPEGYSVSREKKERFSLILESASTNQTSMYLCASSLQSYEQYFGPGTRLTVT.

This clone was seen a single time. The chain's CDR3 is CASSFRDRVGRLNTEAFF. The CDR3 coding sequence is TGTGCCAGCAGTTTCCGGGACAGGGTTGGGCGATTGAACACTGAAGCTTTCTTT. J is TRBJ1-1 and V is TRBV27, with 9 nucleotides matching TRBD1. V trimming: 3 bases; J trimming: 0 bases; junction bases outside the gene matches: 11. This CDR3 is 18 amino acids long. CDR1 and CDR2 from the germline V gene are MNHEY and SMNVEV (reference sequence).

CDR3 sequence: CASSEEGANQPQHF. The CDR3 DNA follows: TGTGCCAGCAGTGAAGAGGGGGCGAATCAGCCCCAGCATTTT. This chain joins TRBV6-1 and TRBJ1-5; TRBD1 aligns across 7 bases. The CDR3 has 14 amino acids. V shed 1 base, J shed 4 bases, and the junction held 1 base outside the gene matches. Germline V CDR1 and CDR2: MNHNS, SASEGT.

This rearrangement joins TRBV3-1 (or the pseudogene TRBV3-2) to TRBJ1-1; D is perhaps TRBD1 (5 bases). CDR1 is LGHDT and CDR2 is YNNKEL in the germline V gene (reference sequence). The CDR3 totals 15 residues. The V end lost 0 bases, the J end lost 3 bases, and 11 bases lay between the germline ends. The CDR3: CASSQDGGGDTEAFF. The CDR3 bases are TGTGCCAGCAGCCAAGACGGCGGAGGGGACACTGAAGCTTTCTTT.

This chain connects TRBV19 to TRBJ1-4; 7 bases fit TRBD1. CDR3 length: 15 amino acids. V trimming: 5 bases; J trimming: 8 bases; junction bases outside the gene matches: 11. Germline V CDR1 and CDR2: LNHDA, SQIVND (reference sequence). CDR3 region: CASSVEGARREKLFF. CDR3 DNA sequence: TGTGCCAGTAGTGTCGAGGGGGCTCGGCGGGAAAAACTGTTTTTT. Drawing the rest from reference TRBV19 and TRBJ1-4, the complete variable domain is DGGITQSPKYLFRKEGQNVTLSCEQNLNHDAMYWYRQDPGQGLRLIYYSQIVNDFQKGDIAEGYSVSREKKESFPLTVTSAQKNPTAFYLCASSVEGARREKLFFGSGTQLSVL.

This clone has ten or more counts. The rearrangement joins TRBV13 to TRBJ1-4, with 9 bases fitting TRBD1. V shed 0 bases, J shed 7 bases, and the junction held 3 bases outside the gene matches. Per the germline V gene, CDR1 is PRHDT and CDR2 is FYEKMQ (reference sequence). The length of the CDR3 is 15 residues. The CDR3 reads CASSLGWDRAEKLFF. In DNA, the CDR3 is TGTGCCAGCAGCTTAGGTTGGGACAGGGCTGAAAAACTGTTTTTT.

The chain combines TRBV5-1 with TRBJ2-1, with 8 nucleotides matching TRBD2. After removal of 1 base from V and 1 base from J, the junction contained 1 base not matched to a gene. The CDR3 is 15 amino acids. CDR1 and CDR2 from the germline V gene are SGHRS and YFSETQ. The CDR3 nucleotides read TGCGCCAGCAGCTTGACGGGGGGGTCCTACAATGAGCAGTTCTTC. Protein: CASSLTGGSYNEQFF.

This chain uses TRBV28 with TRBJ1-6; D perhaps matches TRBD1 (6 bases). Germline V CDR1 and CDR2: MDHEN, SYDVKM. V gave up 5 bases and J gave up 10 bases, with 15 bases separating them. CDR3 length: 14 residues. The CDR3 loop reads CASSRTGKGSPLHF. For the CDR3, the DNA is TGTGCCAGCAGTAGAACAGGGAAAGGATCACCCCTCCACTTT.

CDR3 protein: CASSEDRGWSEQYF. CDR3 DNA sequence: TGTGCCAGCAGTGAAGACAGGGGGTGGTCCGAGCAGTACTTC. This chain connects TRBV2 to TRBJ2-7; 8 nucleotides agree with TRBD1. Trimming at V came to 1 base and at J to 6 bases, leaving 5 bases not matched to a gene. In germline, CDR1 is SNHLY, CDR2 FYNNEI. The CDR3 spans 14 residues.

The chain links TRBV7-9 to TRBJ1-1, with D perhaps TRBD1 (5 bases). The CDR3 runs to 12 residues. The V end lost 1 base, the J end lost 10 bases, and 10 bases lay between the germline ends. The V gene's germline CDR1 is SEHNR and CDR2 FQNEAQ (reference sequence). CDR3 coding DNA: TGTGCCAGCAGCTTAGTCGGGGGACTAGCTTTCTTT. Translating gives CASSLVGGLAFF.